This T cell receptor (beta chain) was retrieved from a study of CXCR3-negative and CXCR3-positive naive CD8 T cells. Sorting was done in triplicate for each CD8+ T cell subset (about 300,000 cells each). CD45RO-CCR7+CD27+CD95- expression identified naive CD8+ T cells. Broader study findings: In CXCR3-positive naive cells, the TRB CDR3s were more hydrophobic than in CXCR3-negative naive cells. Surface CD5 was comparable between naive subsets; TCR strength was inferred from TRB CDR3 properties. Both naive subsets had comparably high diversity; memory CD8+ cells much lower.

Worth noting for this clonotype: Its antigen is unknown.

CDR3 length: 16 amino acids. Germline CDR1 and CDR2: SGHRS and YFSETQ. The study made its TRB cDNA libraries by 5' RACE, adding UMI labels. Following a re-call of the 5' RACE reads, TCRdb has one entry per CDR3 protein and lacks DNA. Its table lists fewer than 90,000 distinct CDR3 sequences. Specimen: naive CXCR3+ CD8+ T cells from blood. Sample subset: CD45RO-CCR7+CD27+CD95- naive CD8+ T cells expressing CXCR3 (TNR3+). The clonotype was recovered from a human donor in good health. Some clones in this sample may be carry-over from other donors' samples. The chain uses TRBV5-1 and TRBJ2-1; there is no DNA to check the TCRdb D call of TRBD2. The CDR3 is CASRSGTSGPYNEQFF.